One and the same sample provided the 24 T cell receptor beta chains below, sequenced in a study of a mutant IDH1 vaccine in newly diagnosed glioma. TCRdb keeps only in-frame clones here, not all; method: immunoSEQ multiplex PCR. The sample shows 30,000 to 40,000 clones, about 86% of them seen only once. As to time point: week 5, during vaccination. Each vaccine dose was 300 ug of mutant IDH1 20-mer peptide, with topical imiquimod. Which antigens these TCRs recognize remains unknown. The source was PBMCs, collected from a glioma patient whose treatment included an IDH1 peptide vaccine. These receptors originate from a man aged 30-40 years with glioma.

The CDR3 sequence is CASSSGTGGRAQHF. The CDR3 bases are TGTGCCAGCAGTTCCGGGACAGGGGGCCGAGCCCAGCATTTT. This chain connects TRBV27 to TRBJ1-5; 12 bases fit TRBD1. The germline CDR1 and CDR2 sequences are MNHEY and SMNVEV (reference sequence). J gave up 11 bases and V 4 bases, and 6 bases lay outside the gene matches. The CDR3 covers 14 residues.

The gene calls are TRBV7-9 and TRBJ2-7; 7 bases line up with TRBD1. Germline assignment: CDR1 SEHNR and CDR2 FQNEAQ (reference sequence). Losses at the gene ends were 3 bases for V and 3 bases for J; bases not matched to a gene: 20. The CDR3 runs to 19 residues. CDR3 sequence: CASSFDPGQTSEGFYEQYF. CDR3 bases: TGTGCCAGCAGCTTTGATCCGGGACAGACCTCTGAGGGGTTCTACGAGCAGTACTTC.

This chain connects TRBV6-1 to TRBJ2-2; a possible D gene is TRBD2 (5 bases). Trimming left V 3 bases short and J 5 bases short, with 10 bases between. The CDR3 contains 14 residues. In germline, CDR1 is MNHNS, CDR2 SASEGT. CDR3 in amino acids: CASSDARVTGELFF. CDR3 nucleotide sequence: TGTGCCAGCAGTGATGCGCGGGTGACCGGGGAGCTGTTTTTT.

The chain links TRBV4-1 to TRBJ1-3, with no clear D. Trimming removed 1 base at V and 6 bases at J, with 19 bases between. CDR3 length: 17 residues. From germline, CDR1 is MGHRA and CDR2 YSYEKL. The CDR3 here is CASSQGGRGPFENTIYF. The CDR3 DNA reads TGCGCCAGCAGCCAAGGTGGCAGAGGCCCATTCGAAAACACCATATATTTT.

The chain couples TRBV2 to TRBJ2-5; 10 bases align to TRBD1. The CDR3 extends over 18 amino acids. CDR1 SNHLY and CDR2 FYNNEI come from the germline V gene. The junction had 11 bases not matched to a gene; V was cut back by 2 bases and J by 2 bases. Here the CDR3 DNA reads TGTGCCAGCAGTGAAAGCGGGACAGGGGCTCGGACTCAAGAGACCCAGTACTTC. Protein: CASSESGTGARTQETQYF.

V is TRBV6-1 and J is TRBJ1-2, with a weak D call TRBD1 (5 bases). The CDR3 has 15 amino acids. Trimming pared 2 bases from V and 1 base from J, leaving 11 bases between. Germline-derived CDR1 and CDR2 are MNHNS and SASEGT. The CDR3 sequence is CASSEYRGGNYGYTF. CDR3 bases: TGTGCCAGCAGTGAATATCGGGGGGGTAACTATGGCTACACCTTC.

V is TRBV5-4 and J is TRBJ1-1, with D possibly TRBD1 on 5 matching bases. Germline V gives CDR1 SGHNT, CDR2 YYREEE (reference sequence). With 2 bases removed from V and 8 bases from J, the gap between germline ends came to 16 bases. CDR3 length: 14 residues. The CDR3: CASSFDRPQAEAFF. In DNA form, the CDR3 reads TGTGCCAGCAGCTTTGACAGACCCCAGGCCGAAGCTTTCTTT.

The chain combines TRBV4-3 with TRBJ1-2; D gene unclear. This CDR3 is 14 amino acids long. V gave up 0 bases and J gave up 8 bases, with 13 bases separating them. The germline V gene encodes CDR1 LGHNA and CDR2 YSLEER. In nucleotides, the CDR3 is TGCGCCAGCAGCCAAGATCTAGACGGGTCCGGCTACACCTTC. Translated: CASSQDLDGSGYTF.

The rearrangement links TRBV28 to TRBJ1-5; no firm D call. The CDR3 consists of 13 residues. CDR1 is MDHEN, CDR2 SYDVKM, per germline. V was clipped by 3 bases and J by 4 bases, with 7 bases between them. CDR3 nucleotides: TGTGCCAGCAGTTTGTCCGGGAATCAGCCCCAGCATTTT. Translating it yields CASSLSGNQPQHF.

This chain joins TRBV6-5 and TRBJ1-1; no reliable D call. Trimming pared 7 bases from V and 4 bases from J, leaving 10 bases between. The CDR3 runs to 12 residues. CDR1 is MNHEY and CDR2 is SVGAGI in the germline V gene. In DNA form, the CDR3 reads TGTGCCAGCAACACAGTGGGCACTGAAGCTTTCTTT. Amino acid sequence: CASNTVGTEAFF.

This chain joins TRBV2 and TRBJ1-1, with D uncertain. The CDR3 sequence is 13 residues long. Germline V lookup: CDR1 SNHLY, CDR2 FYNNEI. Trimming removed 4 bases from V and 0 bases from J, with 6 bases in between. CDR3 residues: CASSGEMNTEAFF. The CDR3, as DNA: TGTGCCAGCAGTGGGGAGATGAACACTGAAGCTTTCTTT. Full variable domain (missing parts from reference TRBV2 and TRBJ1-1): EPEVTQTPSHQVTQMGQEVILRCVPISNHLYFYWYRQILGQKVEFLVSFYNNEISEKSEIFDDQFSVERPDGSNFTLKIRSTKLEDSAMYFCASSGEMNTEAFFGQGTRLTVV.

The V call is TRBV15, the J call TRBJ1-4; no firm D call. V was trimmed by 1 base and J by 3 bases, leaving 3 bases between them. The CDR3 spans 13 residues. Germline V lookup: CDR1 LNHNV, CDR2 YYDKDF (reference sequence). The CDR3 here is CATSRGANEKLFF. Written as DNA, the CDR3 is TGTGCCACCAGCAGAGGAGCTAATGAAAAACTGTTTTTT.

V gene TRBV27 combines with J gene TRBJ1-1; D might be TRBD1 (5 bases). This CDR3 is 13 amino acids long. CDR1 and CDR2 (germline): MNHEY, SMNVEV (reference sequence). V lost 2 bases and J 1 base, leaving 5 bases between the germline ends. CDR3 protein: CASSLTGNTEAFF. Written as DNA, the CDR3 is TGTGCCAGCAGTTTAACAGGGAACACTGAAGCTTTCTTT.

This chain uses TRBV5-1 with TRBJ1-2, with D unresolved. The CDR3 sequence is 15 residues long. Germline V gene lookup returns CDR1 SGHRS and CDR2 YFSETQ. V lost 4 bases to trimming and J lost 3 bases, with 16 bases between them. CDR3 loop: CASSRNSRSDYGYTF. The CDR3 nucleotides read TGCGCCAGCAGCCGCAATTCGAGAAGTGACTATGGCTACACCTTC.

J is TRBJ2-7 and V is TRBV6-1; 11 bases line up with TRBD1. Germline CDR1 MNHNS, CDR2 SASEGT. CDR3 size: 15 residues. The trim removed 7 bases at V and 2 bases at J, leaving 7 bases unmatched. CDR3 residues: CASNEGTGGPYEQYF. The DNA of the CDR3 is TGTGCCAGCAACGAGGGGACAGGGGGGCCCTACGAGCAGTACTTC.

CDR3 sequence reads: CASSRPLGYEQYF. In DNA, the CDR3 is TGTGCCAGCAGCCGTCCGCTTGGCTACGAGCAGTACTTC. V gene TRBV28 combines with J gene TRBJ2-7; no reliable D call. Germline V gene sequence: CDR1 MDHEN, CDR2 SYDVKM. Between the trimmed V and J ends, which lost 6 bases and 3 bases, there was a span of 12 bases. The CDR3 length is 13 residues.

This clone came up a few times. The rearrangement uses TRBV2 and TRBJ2-7; 10 nucleotides line up with TRBD2. This CDR3 comprises 14 residues. Germline CDR1 and CDR2: SNHLY and FYNNEI. Trimming took 4 bases from V and 5 from J; bases not matched to a gene: 5. The CDR3 nucleotides are TGTGCCAGCAGTGCCGCTAGCGGGAGCCACGAGCAGTACTTC. Protein sequence: CASSAASGSHEQYF.

The V and J genes are TRBV29-1 and TRBJ2-3; the D gene is possibly TRBD2 (6 bases). CDR3 length: 12 amino acids. V lost 8 bases, J lost 5 bases, and 14 bases lay in between. Germline assignment: CDR1 SQVTM and CDR2 ANQGSEA. Written as DNA, the CDR3 is TGCAGCATCTCTGGGGGGATAGATACGCAGTATTTT. It codes for CSISGGIDTQYF.

In this sample, this clone turned up a few times. V gene TRBV5-1 combines with J gene TRBJ2-1; 9 nucleotides agree with TRBD1. CDR3 size: 14 residues. Germline loops: CDR1 SGHRS, CDR2 YFSETQ. V lost 3 bases to trimming and J lost 5 bases; unmatched junction nucleotides: 3. The CDR3: CASSSGQGDNEQFF. DNA for the CDR3: TGCGCCAGCAGCTCGGGACAGGGCGACAATGAGCAGTTCTTC.

The V call is TRBV28, the J call TRBJ1-1, with D unresolved. Trimming removed 6 bases at V and 0 bases at J, with 5 bases between. From germline, CDR1 is MDHEN and CDR2 SYDVKM. The CDR3 is 12 residues long. The CDR3 DNA reads as TGTGCCAGCAGGGTCATGAACACTGAAGCTTTCTTT. It is translated as CASRVMNTEAFF.

V usage is TRBV2 and J usage is TRBJ1-1; TRBD1 might be the D (5 bases). The CDR3 totals 15 residues. Germline CDR1 reads SNHLY; CDR2 reads FYNNEI. Trimming shortened V by 6 bases and J by 4 bases, and 18 bases separated the two germline ends. The DNA of the CDR3 is TGTGCCAGCAGGGATCAGACAGACGCAGGCACTGAAGCTTTCTTT. This codes for CASRDQTDAGTEAFF.

This chain's CDR3 is CASSPSVSSGGSLYEQYF. CDR3 DNA sequence: TGTGCCAGCTCACCATCTGTATCTAGCGGGGGGTCTCTCTACGAGCAGTACTTC. J is TRBJ2-7 and V is TRBV18; TRBD2 aligns across 11 bases. This CDR3 region has 18 residues. The V gene's germline CDR1 is KGHSH and CDR2 LQKENI. J gave up 3 bases and V 2 bases, and 12 bases lay outside the gene matches.

This clone is a singleton in its sample. The chain uses TRBV5-5 and TRBJ1-1; D ambiguous. This CDR3 spans 14 amino acids. Germline V lookup: CDR1 SGHKS, CDR2 YYEKEE (reference sequence). Trimming pared 2 bases from V and 10 bases from J, leaving 18 bases between. CDR3 nucleotides: TGTGCCAGCAGCTTCCCTACCGCCCACAAGGGAGCTTTCTTT. It yields the protein CASSFPTAHKGAFF.

The genes are TRBV5-3 and TRBJ2-1; 9 positions match TRBD1. TRBV5-3 is reported as an ORF; its role is uncertain. This CDR3 is 15 amino acids long. V lost 0 bases and J lost 9; bases outside the gene matches: 7. CDR3 in DNA: TGTGCCAGAAGCTTGGTAGTACAGGGGGCGGGTGAGCAGTTCTTC. Translated, it gives CARSLVVQGAGEQFF.